This T cell receptor (beta chain) was found in a study of graft-versus-host responses after intestinal transplantation. Turning to the study itself: Each recipient received anti-thymocyte globulin induction, then tacrolimus and steroids for 2 to 4 years. Findings and limits, study-wide: Association was observed between peak circulating GvH clone levels and early post-transplant HvG declines. Individuals carrying graft-donor T cell macrochimerism showed high graft-versus-host to host-versus-graft clonal ratios in allografts. GvH clones occurred in recipient marrow; some first appeared in ileum or blood.

Produced via immunoSEQ multiplex PCR; TCRdb's table is partial and in-frame only. The sample contains approximately 92,000 clones, about 93% of which appear only once. The CDR3 extends over 12 amino acids. The V gene lost 4 bases and the J gene lost 6 bases, with 8 bases spanning the gap. The germline CDR1 and CDR2 sequences are SGHAT and FQNNGV. A note on this clone: Its antigen is not identified.

The rearrangement links TRBV11-2 to TRBJ2-3, with no clear D. The material sequenced was unstimulated CD8+ T cells sorted from spleen or lymph node cells, taken before intestinal transplant. The receptor's source is a human donor who received an intestinal transplant. The CDR3, as DNA: TGTGCCAGCAGCTCCTTAGAGGATACGCAGTATTTT. This gives the protein CASSSLEDTQYF.